Sequencing of this T cell receptor (beta chain) was carried out in a study of OX40 agonist ivuxolimab in advanced cancers. CDR3 length equals 16 residues. Germline CDR1 SEHNR, CDR2 FQNEAQ (reference sequence). Losses at the gene ends were 1 base for V and 2 bases for J; bases not matched to a gene: 3. Only in-frame clones appear in the TCRdb table, and some are missing; sequencing was by immunoSEQ multiplex PCR. Seen here are roughly 80,000 clones, more than 90% observed once, and the top ten hold around 0.7%. The chain recombines TRBV7-9 with TRBJ2-5; 11 positions match TRBD2. The starting material was CD4+ or CD8+ T cells sorted from blood, obtained in a trial of the OX40 agonist ivuxolimab. The sequence was obtained from an adult with an advanced solid tumor such as melanoma, head and neck, liver or kidney cancer. The CDR3 bases are TGTGCCAGCAGCTTAGGACTAGCGGGGACTCAAGAGACCCAGTACTTC. This translates into CASSLGLAGTQETQYF.